These 5 T cell receptor beta chains share one sample of origin, sequenced in a study of blood T cell repertoires in COVID-19. Assay: immunoSEQ multiplex PCR; the TCRdb copy retains only in-frame clones and omits some. Among almost 90,000 clones, around nine tenths were seen once, and the ten largest hold 11%. The specimen sequenced was peripheral blood. These receptors were obtained from a man of 80 years or more with acute or convalescent COVID-19.

The rearrangement links TRBV19 to TRBJ1-3; tentatively, D is TRBD1 (6 bases). There are 14 residues in the CDR3. Germline V CDR1 and CDR2: LNHDA, SQIVND (reference sequence). V lost 6 bases and J 4 bases, leaving 13 bases between the germline ends. CDR3 amino acids: CASSRTGMGNTIYF. CDR3 nucleotide sequence: TGTGCCAGTAGCCGTACAGGGATGGGAAACACCATATATTTT.

The chain recombines TRBV19 with TRBJ1-6; no definite D call. The CDR3 is 12 amino acids. Per the germline V gene, CDR1 is LNHDA and CDR2 is SQIVND (reference sequence). V lost 1 base and J 10 bases, leaving 5 bases between the germline ends. As DNA, the CDR3 is TGTGCCAGTAGTATAGGTGGCTCACCCCTCCACTTT. Amino acids: CASSIGGSPLHF.

The J gene is TRBJ1-5, the V gene TRBV3-1 (or the pseudogene TRBV3-2); 7 bases fit TRBD1. Germline V gene lookup returns CDR1 LGHDT and CDR2 YNNKEL (reference sequence). The CDR3 sequence is 14 residues long. J lost 5 bases, V lost 3 bases, and 4 bases had no gene match. The CDR3 DNA sequence: TGTGCCAGCAGCCATGGGACAGACGATCAGCCCCAGCATTTT. The encoded protein is CASSHGTDDQPQHF.

The chain employs TRBV4-3 and TRBJ1-3, with D possibly TRBD1 on 5 matching bases. This CDR3 region has 15 residues. V dropped 0 bases and J dropped 4 bases, with 10 bases sitting between them. Germline V gene data show CDR1 as LGHNA and CDR2 as YSLEER. CDR3 region: CASSQDIGAGNTIYF. The CDR3 region has the DNA TGCGCCAGCAGCCAAGATATTGGGGCAGGAAACACCATATATTTT.

This sequence joins TRBV2 and TRBJ2-7, with D possibly TRBD2 on 7 matching bases. CDR3 size: 14 residues. Germline V gives CDR1 SNHLY, CDR2 FYNNEI. V was pared by 3 bases and J by 6 bases, with 15 bases between. CDR3 residues: CASSDRTGGFEQYF. The CDR3, as DNA: TGTGCCAGCAGTGACAGGACGGGGGGCTTCGAGCAGTACTTC.